This entry lists 18 T cell receptor beta chains sequenced from one sample in a study of T cell responses to AZD1222 COVID-19 vaccine. Generated by immunoSEQ multiplex PCR, the TCRdb table keeps only in-frame clones and is missing some. This repertoire shows over 100,000 clones, under 90% found once; its top ten account for around 5.9%. The material was peripheral blood, obtained on day 0 of AZD1222 vaccination. These receptors came from an adult in good health.

CDR3 sequence: CASNRDNYGYTF. The CDR3 DNA reads TGTGCCAGCAACCGGGACAACTATGGCTACACCTTC. The chain joins TRBV2 to TRBJ1-2; maybe TRBD1 (5 bases). The CDR3 contains 12 residues. Trimming removed 7 bases from V and 2 bases from J, with 8 bases in between. Looked up from germline, CDR1 is SNHLY and CDR2 is FYNNEI.

The rearrangement links TRBV14 to TRBJ1-2; D unresolved. V shed 4 bases and J shed 5 bases, with 8 bases lying between them. CDR1 and CDR2 from the germline V gene are SGHDN and FVKESK. CDR3 size: 12 residues. CDR3 nucleotide sequence: TGTGCCAGCAGCCGAACCCCTTATGGCTACACCTTC. Translation gives CASSRTPYGYTF. The full variable domain, in which reference TRBV14 and TRBJ1-2 provide the parts outside the CDR3, is EAGVTQFPSHSVIEKGQTVTLRCDPISGHDNLYWYRRVMGKEIKFLLHFVKESKQDESGMPNNRFLAERTGGTYSTLKVQPAELEDSGVYFCASSRTPYGYTFGSGTRLTVV.

The J gene is TRBJ1-5, the V gene TRBV6-5; D possibly corresponds to TRBD1 (5 bases). Germline V CDR1 and CDR2: MNHEY, SVGAGI. The CDR3 has 14 residues. Trimming shortened V by 8 bases and J by 10 bases, and 21 bases separated the two germline ends. The DNA of the CDR3 is TGTGCCAGCCGAAGGGACTTATCCATCAGCCCCCAGCATTTT. Its translation: CASRRDLSISPQHF.

The chain combines TRBV5-4 with TRBJ2-3, with D perhaps given as TRBD1 or TRBD2 (5 bases each). The CDR3 covers 15 residues. Deletions cut 3 bases from V and 4 bases from J, with 15 bases between. Germline CDR1 and CDR2: SGHNT and YYREEE (reference sequence). The CDR3 sequence is CASSSGQTGPDTQYF. In nucleotides, the CDR3 is TGTGCCAGCAGCTCCGGACAAACGGGGCCAGATACGCAGTATTTT.

This clone has only one observation. The chain employs TRBV7-9 and TRBJ1-2, with 8 bases identical to TRBD1. The trim removed 5 bases at V and 4 bases at J, leaving 3 bases unmatched. In germline, CDR1 is SEHNR, CDR2 FQNEAQ (reference sequence). CDR3 length: 13 residues. Here the CDR3 DNA reads TGTGCCAGCAGCCCCGGGACAGGCTATGGCTACACCTTC. This gives the protein CASSPGTGYGYTF.

This clone appeared a few times. The chain employs TRBV10-2 and TRBJ1-1; maybe TRBD1 (6 bases). Germline assignment: CDR1 WSHSY and CDR2 SAAADI. The CDR3 has 14 amino acids. Deletions cut 7 bases from V and 2 bases from J, with 14 bases between. CDR3 amino acids: CASTDRLGNTEAFF. CDR3 in DNA: TGCGCCAGCACAGACAGGTTGGGAAACACTGAAGCTTTCTTT.

The J gene is TRBJ2-3, the V gene TRBV30; 9 nucleotides line up with TRBD1. Germline V gene sequence: CDR1 GTSNPN, CDR2 SVGIG (reference sequence). The CDR3 totals 13 residues. Trimming cost V 0 bases and J 5 bases; bases outside gene matches: 0. CDR3 residues: CAWSVTGGDTQYF. Here the CDR3 DNA reads TGTGCCTGGAGTGTGACAGGGGGAGATACGCAGTATTTT. Full variable domain (rest looked up from reference TRBV30 and TRBJ2-3): SQTIHQWPATLVQPVGSPLSLECTVEGTSNPNLYWYRQAAGRGLQLLFYSVGIGQISSEVPQNLSASRPQDRQFILSSKKLLLSDSGFYLCAWSVTGGDTQYFGPGTRLTVL.

This chain joins TRBV27 and TRBJ2-6; tentatively, D is TRBD1 (5 bases). Germline CDR1 reads MNHEY; CDR2 reads SMNVEV (reference sequence). Trimming pared 4 bases from V and 0 bases from J, leaving 16 bases between. This CDR3 has 18 residues. The CDR3 loop reads CASSSSKTAYSGANVLTF. In DNA form, the CDR3 reads TGTGCCAGCAGTTCCTCCAAGACAGCGTACTCTGGGGCCAACGTCCTGACTTTC.

This clone appeared a few times. The chain is built from TRBV18 and TRBJ2-1; D perhaps matches TRBD2 (5 bases). Germline V gene sequence: CDR1 KGHSH, CDR2 LQKENI. The CDR3 totals 15 residues. Trimming removed 3 bases at V and 6 bases at J, with 15 bases between. The CDR3: CASSPSGLGSNEQFF. The CDR3, as DNA: TGTGCCAGCTCACCGTCGGGTCTGGGGAGCAATGAGCAGTTCTTC.

This clone was picked up one time. This chain uses TRBV18 with TRBJ1-4; D possibly corresponds to TRBD1 (5 bases). CDR1 is KGHSH and CDR2 is LQKENI in the germline V gene. This CDR3 is built from 11 residues. Trimming removed 3 bases at V and 11 bases at J, with 7 bases between. Here the CDR3 reads CASSPRDKLFF. The CDR3 nucleotides read TGTGCCAGCTCACCTCGGGACAAACTGTTTTTT.

The CDR3 coding sequence is TGCGCCAGCAGCTTGAGGGGGCTGGCGAACACTGAAGCTTTCTTT. Protein: CASSLRGLANTEAFF. This chain links TRBV5-1 with TRBJ1-1; 7 positions agree with TRBD1. This CDR3 has 15 amino acids. With V trimmed by 1 base and J by 1 base, 4 bases remained unmatched. Looked up from germline, CDR1 is SGHRS and CDR2 is YFSETQ.

V usage is TRBV5-1 and J usage is TRBJ2-1; 7 bases match TRBD2. This CDR3 has 16 residues. After removal of 0 bases from V and 6 bases from J, the junction contained 9 bases not matched to a gene. The germline V gene has CDR1 SGHRS and CDR2 YFSETQ. The CDR3 loop reads CASSLAPQTSINEQFF. The CDR3 bases are TGCGCCAGCAGCTTGGCCCCCCAGACTAGCATCAATGAGCAGTTCTTC.

The rearrangement joins TRBV20-1 to TRBJ1-6; D call uncertain. The CDR3 has 16 residues. Germline V gene data show CDR1 as DFQATT and CDR2 as SNEGSKA (reference sequence). V was pared by 3 bases and J by 0 bases, with 12 bases between. The DNA of the CDR3 is TGCAGTGCTAGTGCCTCAGAGTACTCCTATAATTCACCCCTCCACTTT. Protein product: CSASASEYSYNSPLHF.

This chain links TRBV5-1 with TRBJ2-1; 11 nucleotides align to TRBD2. This CDR3 is built from 16 residues. Germline trimming cut 4 bases from V and 3 bases from J; bases unmatched to any gene: 6. CDR1 and CDR2 from the germline V gene are SGHRS and YFSETQ. As DNA, the CDR3 is TGCGCCAGCAGCCCCCCGACTAGCGGGGTCTACAATGAGCAGTTCTTC. Encoded protein: CASSPPTSGVYNEQFF.

CDR3 sequence (DNA): TGTGCCAGCAGCTCTAATAGCGGGGGATCAGAGACCCAGTACTTC. Amino acid sequence: CASSSNSGGSETQYF. The rearrangement links TRBV11-2 to TRBJ2-5; 9 nucleotides agree with TRBD2. Germline lookup yields CDR1 SGHAT and CDR2 FQNNGV. V shed 4 bases and J 4 bases; nucleotides not matched to a gene: 7. CDR3 length equals 15 residues.

The chain joins TRBV7-2 to TRBJ1-2; no clear D. Looked up from germline, CDR1 is SGHTA and CDR2 is FQGNSA. This CDR3 comprises 13 residues. The V end was cut by 2 bases, the J end by 6 bases, with 10 bases between. This CDR3 reads CASSLYTDDGYTF. For the CDR3, the DNA is TGTGCCAGCAGCTTATATACAGACGATGGCTACACCTTC.

The chain links TRBV18 to TRBJ1-2, with TRBD1 as a possible D gene (6 bases). This CDR3 has 13 amino acids. V was clipped by 5 bases and J by 5 bases, with 12 bases between them. The germline CDR1 and CDR2 sequences are KGHSH and LQKENI. CDR3 coding DNA: TGTGCCAGCTCAACCGGGACACCGTATGGCTACACCTTC. This translates into CASSTGTPYGYTF. The full variable domain, completed using reference TRBV18 and TRBJ1-2, is NAGVMQNPRHLVRRRGQEARLRCSPMKGHSHVYWYRQLPEEGLKFMVYLQKENIIDESGMPKERFSAEFPKEGPSILRIQQVVRGDSAAYFCASSTGTPYGYTFGSGTRLTVV.

This clone has only one observation. V is TRBV28 and J is TRBJ2-3; D unclear. The ends were cut back, 3 bases at V and 7 bases at J, with 5 bases in the middle. Per the germline V gene, CDR1 is MDHEN and CDR2 is SYDVKM. The CDR3 length is 11 residues. Written as DNA, the CDR3 is TGTGCCAGCAGTTTCCTCCATACGCAGTATTTT. Its protein product is CASSFLHTQYF. The full variable domain, its missing parts supplied by reference TRBV28 and TRBJ2-3, is DVKVTQSSRYLVKRTGEKVFLECVQDMDHENMFWYRQDPGLGLRLIYFSYDVKMKEKGDIPEGYSVSREKKERFSLILESASTNQTSMYLCASSFLHTQYFGPGTRLTVL.